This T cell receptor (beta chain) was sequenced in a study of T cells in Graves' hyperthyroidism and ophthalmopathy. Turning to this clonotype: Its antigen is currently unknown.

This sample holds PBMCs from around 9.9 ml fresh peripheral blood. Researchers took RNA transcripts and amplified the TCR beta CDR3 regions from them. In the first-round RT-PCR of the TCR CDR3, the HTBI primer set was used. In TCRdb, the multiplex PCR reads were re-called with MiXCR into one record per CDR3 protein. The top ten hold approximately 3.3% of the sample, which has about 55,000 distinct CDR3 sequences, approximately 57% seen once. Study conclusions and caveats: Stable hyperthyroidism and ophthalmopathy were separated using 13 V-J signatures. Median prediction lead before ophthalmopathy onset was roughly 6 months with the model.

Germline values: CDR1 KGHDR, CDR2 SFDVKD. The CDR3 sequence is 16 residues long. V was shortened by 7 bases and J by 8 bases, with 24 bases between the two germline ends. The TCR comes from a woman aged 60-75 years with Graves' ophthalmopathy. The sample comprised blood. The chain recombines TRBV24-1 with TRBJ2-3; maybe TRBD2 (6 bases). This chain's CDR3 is CATSPRSGGAWGTQYF. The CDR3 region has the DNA TGTGCCACCAGCCCTAGAAGCGGCGGGGCCTGGGGTACGCAGTATTTT.